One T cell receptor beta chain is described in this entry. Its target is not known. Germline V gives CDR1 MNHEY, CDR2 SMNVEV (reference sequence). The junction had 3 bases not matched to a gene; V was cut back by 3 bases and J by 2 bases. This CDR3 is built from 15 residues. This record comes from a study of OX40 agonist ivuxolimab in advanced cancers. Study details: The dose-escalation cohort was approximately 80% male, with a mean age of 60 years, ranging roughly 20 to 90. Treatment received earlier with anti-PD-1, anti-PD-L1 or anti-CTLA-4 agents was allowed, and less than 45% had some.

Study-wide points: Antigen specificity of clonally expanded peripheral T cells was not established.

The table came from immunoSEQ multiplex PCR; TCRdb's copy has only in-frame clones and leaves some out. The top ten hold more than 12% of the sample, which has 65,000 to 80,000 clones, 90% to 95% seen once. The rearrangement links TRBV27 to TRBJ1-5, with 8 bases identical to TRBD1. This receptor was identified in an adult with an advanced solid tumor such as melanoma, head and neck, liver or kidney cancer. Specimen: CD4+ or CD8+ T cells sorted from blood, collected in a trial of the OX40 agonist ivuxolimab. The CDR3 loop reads CASSLGQEGNQPQHF. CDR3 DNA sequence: TGTGCCAGCAGTTTGGGACAGGAGGGCAATCAGCCCCAGCATTTT.